A selection of T cell receptor beta chains follows, all from one sample in a study of metastatic and nonmetastatic thyroid tumors. Using MiXCR, TCRdb re-called clones from the PCR reads. Found here are 25,000 to 30,000 clones, 14% to 15% of them singletons; the top ten hold more than 3%. The sample comprised blood. The receptors here all came from a female donor with papillary thyroid cancer or a benign thyroid nodule (not recorded which). Some clones in this sample may be carry-over from other donors' samples. Each CDR3 is given with its conserved first and last residue. Fields, in order: J gene, V gene, clone size, D gene, CDR3 DNA, CDR3 protein. D genes are given only for firm matches. Part of the rows lack a size; the others show once, few, many or a class for expanded clones.

>TRBJ2-1|TRBV6-5|many|-
TGTGCCAGCAGTTACCTCGGGGTAAATGAGCAGTTCTTC
CASSYLGVNEQFF
>TRBJ2-7|TRBV6-2/TRBV6-3|medium-sized|TRBD2
TGTGCCAGCAGTTACGAGGCTAGCGGTAGCTACGAGCAGTACTTC
CASSYEASGSYEQYF
>TRBJ2-1|TRBV27|few|TRBD1
TGTGCCAGCAGTTTGACAGGGTACAATGAGCAGTTCTTC
CASSLTGYNEQFF
>TRBJ2-3|TRBV6-1|many|-
TGTGCCAGTGTAGGCCGTTCAGATACGCAGTATTTT
CASVGRSDTQYF
>TRBJ2-1|TRBV6-1|medium-sized|-
TGTGCCAGCAGGACTTGGTCCCAAACCCACAATGAGCAGTTCTTC
CASRTWSQTHNEQFF
>TRBJ2-3|TRBV20-1|many|TRBD1
TGCAGTGTATCGGACAGGGGAGAGGCCACAGATACGCAGTATTTT
CSVSDRGEATDTQYF
>TRBJ1-5|TRBV20-1|many|-
TGCAGTGCTAGTGGGACTTATCAGCCCCAGCATTTT
CSASGTYQPQHF
>TRBJ2-6|TRBV7-2|-|-
TGTGCCAGCAGCCCAGCCTCTGGGGCCAACGTCCTGACTTTC
CASSPASGANVLTF
>TRBJ2-7|TRBV30|many|TRBD1
TGTGCCTGGGCCCCGCCGAACAGGGGGACCTACGAGCAGTACTTC
CAWAPPNRGTYEQYF
>TRBJ2-7|TRBV9|many|-
TGTGCCAGCAGCGGTGGCCTTGGGGGCCGCTACGAGCAGTACTTC
CASSGGLGGRYEQYF
>TRBJ1-2|TRBV30|-|TRBD1
TGTGCCTGGACGAGGGGGGACAGGCTCACCAACTATGGCTACACCTTC
CAWTRGDRLTNYGYTF
>TRBJ2-7|TRBV28|few|-
TGTGCCAGCAGTTTAGTAACGATGTGCGAGCAGTACTTC
CASSLVTMCEQYF
>TRBJ1-3|TRBV11-2|once|-
TGTGCCAGCAGCTTGGGGGGGTCGGGAAACACCATATATTTT
CASSLGGSGNTIYF
>TRBJ2-5|TRBV3-1|many|TRBD2
TGTGCCAGCAGCCAATGGCTAGCGGCCGGGGAGACCCAGTACTTC
CASSQWLAAGETQYF
>TRBJ2-3|TRBV6-1|few|TRBD2
TGTGCCAGCATCTCCCCGGGACTAGCGGGAGCAGATACGCAGTATTTT
CASISPGLAGADTQYF
>TRBJ2-5|TRBV6-1|many|TRBD1
TGTGCCAGGGGGGGACAGGTGGGGCAAGAGACCCAGTACTTC
CARGGQVGQETQYF
>TRBJ2-5|TRBV7-9|many|-
TGTGCCAGCAGCTCCCCCTGGGGGGAAGAGACCCAGTACTTC
CASSSPWGEETQYF
>TRBJ2-1|TRBV12-3/TRBV12-4|medium-sized|-
TGTGCCAGCACGACGAGAGGCTCCTACAATGAGCAGTTCTTC
CASTTRGSYNEQFF
>TRBJ2-1|TRBV11-2|many|TRBD1
TGTGCCAGCAGCTCCCGGACAGGGTTTGGTAATGAGCAGTTCTTC
CASSSRTGFGNEQFF
>TRBJ2-3|TRBV28|many|-
TGTGCCAGCCGCTTTTCGGGGGGCCCCAGAGATACGCAGTATTTT
CASRFSGGPRDTQYF
>TRBJ1-5|TRBV12-3/TRBV12-4|many|TRBD1
TGTGCCAGCAGAAGTACAGGGGTAGGAAATCAGCCCCAGCATTTT
CASRSTGVGNQPQHF
>TRBJ1-1|TRBV7-9|many|-
TGTGCCAGCAGCTTCGAGAGCCCTAACACTGAAGCTTTCTTT
CASSFESPNTEAFF
>TRBJ2-1|TRBV18|many|-
TGTGCCAGCTCCCCTGGGACTGAACAGTTCTTC
CASSPGTEQFF
>TRBJ2-1|TRBV27|-|-
TGTGCCAGCACCCTGAGAGGGCCTAGGAATGAGCAGTTCTTC
CASTLRGPRNEQFF
>TRBJ2-2|TRBV3-1|many|-
TGTGCCAGCAGCCACCCCCGGCGGGGGCCGCTTTGGGACACCGGGGAGCTGTTTTTT
CASSHPRRGPLWDTGELFF
>TRBJ2-7|TRBV20-1|medium-sized|-
TGCAGTGCTAGAGATCTCAGGACAGCTTACGAGCAGTACTTC
CSARDLRTAYEQYF
>TRBJ1-6|TRBV15|many|TRBD1
TGTGCCACCAGCCCCGACAGGGGAAATTCACCCCTCCACTTT
CATSPDRGNSPLHF
>TRBJ2-7|TRBV2|-|TRBD2
TGTGCCAGCAGGGCACTAGCGGGAGGTTCCTACGAGCAGTACTTC
CASRALAGGSYEQYF
>TRBJ2-7|TRBV19|many|TRBD2
TGTGCCAGTTCACCCGGGACTAGTATTGTCGAGCAGTACTTC
CASSPGTSIVEQYF
>TRBJ2-7|TRBV7-2|many|-
TGTGCCAGCAGCTTAGCGATTGACTCCTACGAGCAGTACTTC
CASSLAIDSYEQYF
>TRBJ2-7|TRBV18|-|-
TGTGCCAGCTCACCACCGATGGCAGGGGACCACGAGCAGTACTTC
CASSPPMAGDHEQYF
>TRBJ2-3|TRBV19|many|TRBD2
TGTGCCAGTAGTATAGTGGCTAGCGGGATTGAGGCAGATACGCAGTATTTT
CASSIVASGIEADTQYF
>TRBJ1-1|TRBV10-3|few|-
TGTGCCATCAGTGAGAGGCAGACCTCCCCTAACACTGAAGCTTTCTTT
CAISERQTSPNTEAFF
>TRBJ2-4|TRBV6-1|many|TRBD1
TGTGCCAGCAGCGATAGGGGGCGTGACATTCAGTACTTC
CASSDRGRDIQYF
>TRBJ2-1|TRBV20-1|medium-sized|TRBD1
TGCAGTGCTAGAGATAAAGGGACAGCTGGGTTTCGGCAGTTCTTC
CSARDKGTAGFRQFF
>TRBJ1-5|TRBV28|many|-
TGTGCCAGCGCCGGCGCTTCCTTCAATCAGCCCCAGCATTTT
CASAGASFNQPQHF
>TRBJ1-5|TRBV28|many|-
TGTGCCAGCAGTCTAAACCCCCAAGGGCGCCAGCCCCAGCATTTT
CASSLNPQGRQPQHF
>TRBJ2-3|TRBV6-5|many|-
TGTGCCAGCAGTTACCGGGTACACACAGATACGCAGTATTTT
CASSYRVHTDTQYF
>TRBJ2-1|TRBV29-1|many|TRBD2
TGCAGCGTTACGGCGGGAGGGCCTGTCAATGAGCAGTTCTTC
CSVTAGGPVNEQFF
>TRBJ2-7|TRBV11-2|-|TRBD1
TGTGCCAGCAGCTTAAGGGGGCTGGACTACGAGCAGTACTTC
CASSLRGLDYEQYF
>TRBJ1-6|TRBV2|many|TRBD1
TGTGCCAGCAGCAGGGGGACAGAAAATTCACCCCTCCACTTT
CASSRGTENSPLHF
>TRBJ2-7|TRBV7-9|-|TRBD1
TGTGCCAGCAGCTTAGACGGACAGGGAAAGAACGAGCAGTACTTC
CASSLDGQGKNEQYF
>TRBJ2-7|TRBV20-1|many|TRBD2
TGCAGTGCTAGTCTCCTCCCCGGGACTAGCGGCTACGAGCAGTACTTC
CSASLLPGTSGYEQYF
>TRBJ2-7|TRBV7-9|medium-sized|-
TGTGCCAGCAGCGACGAAGGGGGCGAGCAGTACTTC
CASSDEGGEQYF
>TRBJ2-6|TRBV30|once|-
TGTGCCTGGAGCCACGCCAACCCTTCTGGGGCCAACGTCCTGACTTTC
CAWSHANPSGANVLTF
>TRBJ2-3|TRBV27|many|-
TGTGCCAGCCGGGACTTCACAGATACGCAGTATTTT
CASRDFTDTQYF
>TRBJ1-3|TRBV4-2|many|-
TGTGCCAGCAGCCAAGTGAGGGATCCTGGAAACACCATATATTTT
CASSQVRDPGNTIYF
>TRBJ1-6|TRBV28|many|-
TGTGCCAGCAGCCCAACCTATAATTCACCCCTCCACTTT
CASSPTYNSPLHF
>TRBJ2-7|TRBV7-2|many|-
TGTGCCAGCAGCTTAACGATGAGCACCGCCTACGAGCAGTACTTC
CASSLTMSTAYEQYF
>TRBJ2-1|TRBV11-3|many|-
TGTGCCAGCAGCTCCCCTCGGGACAAATCCAATGAGCAGTTCTTC
CASSSPRDKSNEQFF
>TRBJ2-1|TRBV27|many|-
TGTGCCAGCAGTCTCAAGTCTACGAGATACAATGAGCAGTTCTTC
CASSLKSTRYNEQFF
>TRBJ2-7|TRBV12-3/TRBV12-4|medium-sized|TRBD2
TGTGCCAGCAGTTTAAAGAGCGGGAGGGGAGTCGGGATATACGAGCAGTACTTC
CASSLKSGRGVGIYEQYF
>TRBJ2-7|TRBV18|medium-sized|-
TGTGCCAGCTCACTGGTAGCCCACGAGCAGTACTTC
CASSLVAHEQYF
>TRBJ1-5|TRBV11-1|few|-
TGTGCCAGCAGCTTAGGGGGGGGTTCTAGCAATCAGCCCCAGCATTTT
CASSLGGGSSNQPQHF
>TRBJ2-4|TRBV7-9|many|-
TGTGCCAGCAGTCATCCGGGACTAGCCAAAAACATTCAGTACTTC
CASSHPGLAKNIQYF
>TRBJ1-5|TRBV6-2/TRBV6-3|many|-
TGTGCCAGCAGTCCCTACAATCAGCCCCAGCATTTT
CASSPYNQPQHF